The T cell receptor (beta chain) described here comes from a study of a mutant IDH1 vaccine in newly diagnosed glioma. This CDR3 is 15 amino acids long. The germline gives CDR1 SGHRS, CDR2 YFSETQ. V lost 0 bases to trimming and J lost 6 bases, with 13 bases between them. Note on this clone: Its specificity is unknown.

Time point noted: week 23, last vaccination. Alongside topical imiquimod, each dose of vaccine comprised 300 ug of mutant IDH1 20-mer peptide. Method: immunoSEQ multiplex PCR; TCRdb's copy keeps in-frame clones and lacks some. The top ten hold 5.3% of the sample, which has approximately 37,000 clones, about 75% seen once. Sequenced here: PBMCs, sampled from a glioma patient whose treatment included an IDH1 peptide vaccine. V and J are TRBV5-1 and TRBJ2-4, with D possibly matching TRBD1 (6 bases). This clonotype originated in a man aged 50-59 years with glioma. This CDR3 is CASSLGRTDLNIQYF. The DNA for the CDR3 is TGCGCCAGCAGCTTGGGGAGGACAGACCTAAACATTCAGTACTTC.